This passage covers 28 T cell receptor beta chains from one sample sequenced in a study of blood T cell repertoires in COVID-19 (dated by TCRdb to 2018 to 2020). The library came from the immunoSEQ multiplex PCR assay. TCRdb took over this immuneACCESS table, retaining in-frame rearrangements with V and J assigned. Such tables are incomplete; in checked studies, under half of the missing clones stem from an unresolved V gene, and the remainder is unexplained. This sample lists some 64,000 clones; roughly three quarters were detected once. The ten largest clones take up approximately 15% of the sample. Source material: peripheral blood. The receptors stem from a man in his sixties with COVID-19, enrolled during active disease.

The chain employs TRBV6-1 and TRBJ1-1; the D gene is possibly TRBD1 (6 bases). The CDR3 is made up of 15 amino acids. Per the germline V gene, CDR1 is MNHNS and CDR2 is SASEGT. V was shortened by 1 base and J by 3 bases, with 12 bases between the two germline ends. CDR3 region: CASSEVGRGYTEAFF. The DNA of the CDR3 is TGTGCCAGCAGTGAAGTAGGGAGGGGGTACACTGAAGCTTTCTTT.

The chain uses TRBV3-1 (or the pseudogene TRBV3-2) and TRBJ1-2, with D possibly matching TRBD1 (5 bases). Germline-derived CDR1 and CDR2 are LGHDT and YNNKEL (reference sequence). V was trimmed by 3 bases and J by 8 bases, leaving 13 bases between them. The CDR3 length is 13 residues. CDR3 sequence: CASSQTESRGYTF. CDR3 coding DNA: TGTGCCAGCAGCCAGACAGAGTCTCGCGGCTACACCTTC.

This clone was detected a few times. The V gene is TRBV6-1, the J gene TRBJ2-7; D possibly corresponds to TRBD1 (5 bases). Trimming took off 1 base at V and 7 bases at J, with 11 bases between the two ends. The CDR3 contains 13 residues. The germline V gene encodes CDR1 MNHNS and CDR2 SASEGT. Here the CDR3 DNA reads TGTGCCAGCAGTGAAGGGGGCCCATATGAGCAGTACTTC. This translates into CASSEGGPYEQYF.

The J gene is TRBJ1-3, the V gene TRBV6-1; D gene ambiguous. Trimming cost V 2 bases and J 1 base, with 9 bases left between them. The CDR3 totals 15 residues. The V gene's germline CDR1 is MNHNS and CDR2 SASEGT. The CDR3 here is CASSERSGSGNTIYF. Written as DNA, the CDR3 is TGTGCCAGCAGTGAAAGGTCGGGGTCTGGAAACACCATATATTTT.

CDR3 loop: CASLRSGTPSLIGNTIYF. For the CDR3, the DNA is TGTGCCAGTCTCCGGTCCGGGACACCATCTCTCATTGGAAACACCATATATTTT. The chain uses TRBV19 and TRBJ1-3, with D possibly matching TRBD1 (6 bases). The germline gives CDR1 LNHDA, CDR2 SQIVND (reference sequence). V lost 8 bases to trimming and J lost 3 bases, with 26 bases between them. This CDR3 comprises 18 residues.

Only one count was recorded for this clone. J is TRBJ1-2 and V is TRBV4-2, with TRBD1 as a possible D gene (5 bases). CDR1 LGHNA and CDR2 YNFKEQ come from the germline V gene. The CDR3 contains 16 residues. Trimming removed 3 bases at V and 4 bases at J, with 18 bases between. The DNA for the CDR3 is TGTGCCAGCAGCCAGGGGGTGGGGGGTACGGCCTATGGCTACACCTTC. Protein product: CASSQGVGGTAYGYTF.

As for this clone: One junction end disagrees with the germline gene, perhaps due to a read error. This chain uses TRBV28 with TRBJ2-7, with 7 bases that match TRBD2. CDR1 and CDR2 (germline): MDHEN, SYDVKM. The CDR3 has 13 residues. CDR3 residues: CASSLTGGRGNLF. The CDR3 nucleotides read TGTGCCAGCAGTTTAACGGGAGGTAGGGGTAATCTCTTC. Variable domain in full (rest from reference TRBV28 and TRBJ2-7): DVKVTQSSRYLVKRTGEKVFLECVQDMDHENMFWYRQDPGLGLRLIYFSYDVKMKEKGDIPEGYSVSREKKERFSLILESASTNQTSMYLCASSLTGGRGNLFGPGTRLTVT.

This clone appeared a few times. The chain uses TRBV28 and TRBJ2-1; D is possibly TRBD2 (6 bases). The CDR3 contains 14 residues. Germline V gene data show CDR1 as MDHEN and CDR2 as SYDVKM. V was shortened by 5 bases and J by 6 bases, with 14 bases between the two germline ends. The DNA for the CDR3 is TGTGCCAGCAGTCGACCACTAGCTTCCAATGAGCAGTTCTTC. This encodes CASSRPLASNEQFF. The complete variable domain, with remaining parts taken from reference TRBV28 and TRBJ2-1, reads DVKVTQSSRYLVKRTGEKVFLECVQDMDHENMFWYRQDPGLGLRLIYFSYDVKMKEKGDIPEGYSVSREKKERFSLILESASTNQTSMYLCASSRPLASNEQFFGPGTRLTVL.

The chain combines TRBV18 with TRBJ2-7, with a weak D call TRBD2 (5 bases). Trimming removed 3 bases at V and 9 bases at J, with 18 bases between. CDR1 and CDR2 from the germline V gene are KGHSH and LQKENI. The CDR3 spans 14 residues. CDR3 sequence reads: CASSPSSPGVGQYF. For the CDR3, the DNA is TGTGCCAGCTCACCGTCCAGCCCCGGGGTCGGGCAGTACTTC. The whole variable domain, filled in from reference TRBV18 and TRBJ2-7, reads NAGVMQNPRHLVRRRGQEARLRCSPMKGHSHVYWYRQLPEEGLKFMVYLQKENIIDESGMPKERFSAEFPKEGPSILRIQQVVRGDSAAYFCASSPSSPGVGQYFGPGTRLTVT.

This clone was counted ten times or more. The CDR3 sequence is CASSPGTSGGDEQFF. CDR3 bases: TGTGCCAGTTCTCCGGGGACTAGCGGGGGTGATGAGCAGTTCTTC. The chain uses TRBV19 and TRBJ2-1, with 14 bases that match TRBD2. CDR3 length equals 15 residues. CDR1 is LNHDA and CDR2 is SQIVND in the germline V gene (reference sequence). V gave up 8 bases and J gave up 8 bases; unmatched junction bases: 8.

The chain employs TRBV10-3 and TRBJ1-2; D may be TRBD1 (5 bases). Between the trimmed V and J ends, which lost 4 bases and 9 bases, there was a span of 12 bases. This CDR3 is built from 12 residues. Germline V lookup: CDR1 ENHRY, CDR2 SYGVKD. The CDR3 protein is CAISASGHSYTF. CDR3 coding DNA: TGTGCCATCAGTGCATCCGGACACAGCTACACCTTC.

This clone was counted between two and nine times. CDR3 protein: CASSPGAGGTDTQYF. The DNA of the CDR3 is TGTGCCAGCAGCCCAGGGGCGGGAGGCACAGATACGCAGTATTTT. V is TRBV4-2 and J is TRBJ2-3; possibly TRBD2 for D (7 bases). Deletions cut 4 bases from V and 1 base from J, with 12 bases between. Germline V lookup: CDR1 LGHNA, CDR2 YNFKEQ. CDR3 length: 15 amino acids.

The J gene is TRBJ2-5, the V gene TRBV6-6; maybe TRBD1 (6 bases). There are 12 residues in the CDR3. Germline values: CDR1 MNHNY, CDR2 SVGAGI (reference sequence). Trimming took off 6 bases at V and 4 bases at J, with 9 bases between the two ends. CDR3 nucleotides: TGTGCCAGCAGACAGGGATTAGAGACCCAGTACTTC. This gives the protein CASRQGLETQYF.

This clone showed up just once. The chain uses TRBV5-1 and TRBJ2-3; perhaps TRBD1 as D (6 bases). V lost 4 bases, J lost 4 bases, and 13 bases lay in between. This CDR3 has 14 residues. The germline CDR1 and CDR2 sequences are SGHRS and YFSETQ. CDR3 region: CASSPGQQADTQYF. CDR3 DNA: TGCGCCAGCAGCCCCGGACAGCAGGCAGATACGCAGTATTTT.

V and J are TRBV11-3 and TRBJ2-2; D possibly corresponds to TRBD2 (6 bases). The germline V gene has CDR1 SGHNT and CDR2 YENEEA. V lost 5 bases to trimming and J lost 6 bases, with 13 bases between them. The CDR3 is 14 amino acids. The CDR3 sequence: CASSPIRESGELFF. As DNA, the CDR3 is TGTGCCAGCAGCCCCATCCGGGAGTCCGGGGAGCTGTTTTTT. Looking up the rest from reference TRBV11-3 and TRBJ2-2 gives the full variable domain: EAGVVQSPRYKIIEKKQPVAFWCNPISGHNTLYWYLQNLGQGPELLIRYENEEAVDDSQLPKDRFSAERLKGVDSTLKIQPAELGDSAVYLCASSPIRESGELFFGEGSRLTVL.

The chain employs TRBV20-1 and TRBJ2-2; 11 nucleotides align to TRBD2. CDR3 length: 16 amino acids. The V segment lost 3 bases and the J segment 8 bases; nucleotides outside the gene matches: 11. The germline CDR1 and CDR2 sequences are DFQATT and SNEGSKA (reference sequence). CDR3 in DNA: TGCAGTGCTAGTGATAGACTAGCGGGACTGTCTGGGGAGCTGTTTTTT. Protein sequence: CSASDRLAGLSGELFF.

V usage is TRBV11-2 and J usage is TRBJ1-2; 8 bases match TRBD1. The ends lost 8 bases at V and 4 bases at J; junction bases unmatched: 0. The CDR3 totals 11 residues. Looked up from germline, CDR1 is SGHAT and CDR2 is FQNNGV. The CDR3 reads CASQGAYGYTF. CDR3 in DNA: TGTGCCAGCCAGGGGGCCTATGGCTACACCTTC.

The chain has TRBV27 and TRBJ1-1, with a weak D call TRBD1 (5 bases). This CDR3 comprises 15 residues. V lost 2 bases to trimming and J lost 1 base, with 11 bases between them. CDR1 and CDR2 (germline): MNHEY, SMNVEV (reference sequence). The CDR3 coding sequence is TGTGCCAGCAGTTTAGCGCCAAGGGGGAACACTGAAGCTTTCTTT. It specifies CASSLAPRGNTEAFF.

The chain combines TRBV10-2 with TRBJ1-1, with a tentative D call TRBD1 (6 bases). V lost 2 bases, J lost 8 bases, and 15 bases lay in between. CDR3 length equals 14 residues. Germline CDR1 is WSHSY and CDR2 is SAAADI. The DNA for the CDR3 is TGCGCCAGCAGTGAGACCAGTGACAGGACCGAAGCTTTCTTT. It specifies CASSETSDRTEAFF.

This sequence joins TRBV14 and TRBJ2-7, with D maybe TRBD1 (7 bases). Germline V CDR1 and CDR2: SGHDN, FVKESK. Trimming took off 4 bases at V and 6 bases at J, with 22 bases between the two ends. The CDR3 runs to 16 residues. The CDR3: CASSRNALPRGVEQYF. For the CDR3, the DNA is TGTGCCAGCAGCCGTAATGCCCTTCCCAGGGGGGTCGAGCAGTACTTC. The full variable domain, completed using reference TRBV14 and TRBJ2-7, is EAGVTQFPSHSVIEKGQTVTLRCDPISGHDNLYWYRRVMGKEIKFLLHFVKESKQDESGMPNNRFLAERTGGTYSTLKVQPAELEDSGVYFCASSRNALPRGVEQYFGPGTRLTVT.

This chain links TRBV30 with TRBJ2-5; D is perhaps TRBD1 (6 bases). The CDR3 runs to 14 residues. With 3 bases removed from V and 2 bases from J, the gap between germline ends came to 13 bases. CDR1 is GTSNPN and CDR2 is SVGIG in the germline V gene (reference sequence). CDR3 bases: TGTGCCTGGAGGCGAACCGGGACACAAGAGACCCAGTACTTC. Its protein is CAWRRTGTQETQYF.

The chain links TRBV28 to TRBJ2-7, with a possible D match to TRBD1 (5 bases). The CDR3 sequence is 15 residues long. The germline V gene has CDR1 MDHEN and CDR2 SYDVKM. V was trimmed by 3 bases and J by 5 bases, leaving 17 bases between them. CDR3 sequence: CASSFSPGQGDEQYF. CDR3 in DNA: TGTGCCAGCAGTTTTTCGCCAGGACAAGGGGACGAGCAGTACTTC.

V gene TRBV10-3 combines with J gene TRBJ2-3, with 14 bases identical to TRBD2. V dropped 6 bases and J dropped 3; count of bases not matched to a gene: 5. The CDR3 sequence is 16 residues long. Germline V lookup: CDR1 ENHRY, CDR2 SYGVKD. The CDR3 DNA is TGTGCCATCAGCGGGACTAGCGGGGGCATAACAGATACGCAGTATTTT. As protein: CAISGTSGGITDTQYF.

V gene TRBV18 combines with J gene TRBJ2-7, with TRBD2 as a possible D gene (5 bases). From germline, CDR1 is KGHSH and CDR2 LQKENI. V lost 3 bases and J 3 bases, leaving 18 bases between the germline ends. This CDR3 contains 16 residues. The CDR3 region is CASSPISRDANYEQYF. The DNA for the CDR3 is TGTGCCAGCTCACCTATTTCGAGGGATGCAAACTACGAGCAGTACTTC.

The chain joins TRBV2 to TRBJ2-1; D is unclear. Trimming left V 7 bases short and J 7 bases short, with 8 bases between. CDR1 and CDR2 from the germline V gene are SNHLY and FYNNEI. CDR3 size: 11 residues. The DNA of the CDR3 is TGTGCCAGCAAATTGGAGAATGAGCAGTTCTTC. Translation: CASKLENEQFF. Full variable domain (remainder filled in from reference TRBV2 and TRBJ2-1): EPEVTQTPSHQVTQMGQEVILRCVPISNHLYFYWYRQILGQKVEFLVSFYNNEISEKSEIFDDQFSVERPDGSNFTLKIRSTKLEDSAMYFCASKLENEQFFGPGTRLTVL.

The CDR3 nucleotides are TGTGCCAGCACCCCGACTAGTTTTCATGAGCAGTTCTTC. It translates to CASTPTSFHEQFF. The chain is built from TRBV6-5 and TRBJ2-1, with a weak D call TRBD2 (6 bases). The germline CDR1 and CDR2 sequences are MNHEY and SVGAGI. Trimming stripped 7 bases from V and 8 bases from J, with 15 bases between. The CDR3 has 13 amino acids.

V gene TRBV6-4 combines with J gene TRBJ2-1; D is unclear. The CDR3 sequence is 14 residues long. Germline lookup yields CDR1 MRHNA and CDR2 SNTAGT. Trimming removed 6 bases at V and 0 bases at J, with 9 bases between. The CDR3 is CASREQSSYNEQFF. CDR3 bases: TGTGCCAGCAGGGAGCAGAGCTCCTACAATGAGCAGTTCTTC.

This rearrangement joins TRBV30 to TRBJ2-1; D is perhaps TRBD1 (7 bases). The CDR3 spans 13 residues. Trimming pared 4 bases from V and 2 bases from J, leaving 9 bases between. Germline V gene data show CDR1 as GTSNPN and CDR2 as SVGIG (reference sequence). As DNA, the CDR3 is TGTGCCTGGACAGGGGGGACCTACAATGAGCAGTTCTTC. Amino acid sequence: CAWTGGTYNEQFF. Using reference TRBV30 and TRBJ2-1 for the parts outside the CDR3, the full variable domain is SQTIHQWPATLVQPVGSPLSLECTVEGTSNPNLYWYRQAAGRGLQLLFYSVGIGQISSEVPQNLSASRPQDRQFILSSKKLLLSDSGFYLCAWTGGTYNEQFFGPGTRLTVL.